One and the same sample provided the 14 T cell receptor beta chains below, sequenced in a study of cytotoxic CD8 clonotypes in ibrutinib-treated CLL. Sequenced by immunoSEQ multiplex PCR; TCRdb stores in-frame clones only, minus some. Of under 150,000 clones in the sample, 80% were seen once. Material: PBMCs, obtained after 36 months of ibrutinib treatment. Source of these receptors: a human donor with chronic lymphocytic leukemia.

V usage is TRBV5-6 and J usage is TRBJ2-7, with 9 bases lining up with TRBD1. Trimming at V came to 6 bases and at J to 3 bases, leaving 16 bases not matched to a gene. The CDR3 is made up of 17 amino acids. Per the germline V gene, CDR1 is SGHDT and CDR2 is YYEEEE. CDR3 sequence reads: CASNTKPGTGIGYEQYF. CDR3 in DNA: TGTGCCAGCAACACCAAACCCGGGACAGGGATCGGCTACGAGCAGTACTTC. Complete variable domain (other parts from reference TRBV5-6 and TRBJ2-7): DAGVTQSPTHLIKTRGQQVTLRCSPKSGHDTVSWYQQALGQGPQFIFQYYEEEERQRGNFPDRFSGHQFPNYSSELNVNALLLGDSALYLCASNTKPGTGIGYEQYFGPGTRLTVT.

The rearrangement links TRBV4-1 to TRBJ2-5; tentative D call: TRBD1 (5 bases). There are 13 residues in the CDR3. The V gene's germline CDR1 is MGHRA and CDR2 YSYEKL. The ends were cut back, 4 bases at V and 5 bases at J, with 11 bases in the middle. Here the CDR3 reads CASSRQPAETQYF. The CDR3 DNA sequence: TGCGCCAGCAGCCGACAGCCGGCGGAGACCCAGTACTTC.

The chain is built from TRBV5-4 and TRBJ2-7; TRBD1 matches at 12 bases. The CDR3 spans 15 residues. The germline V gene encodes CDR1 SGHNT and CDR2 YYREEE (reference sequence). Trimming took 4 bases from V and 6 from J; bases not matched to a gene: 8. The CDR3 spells CASSETGTGGAEQYF. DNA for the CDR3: TGTGCCAGCAGCGAAACCGGGACAGGGGGCGCCGAGCAGTACTTC. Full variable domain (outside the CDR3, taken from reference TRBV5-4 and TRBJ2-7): ETGVTQSPTHLIKTRGQQVTLRCSSQSGHNTVSWYQQALGQGPQFIFQYYREEENGRGNFPPRFSGLQFPNYSSELNVNALELDDSALYLCASSETGTGGAEQYFGPGTRLTVT.

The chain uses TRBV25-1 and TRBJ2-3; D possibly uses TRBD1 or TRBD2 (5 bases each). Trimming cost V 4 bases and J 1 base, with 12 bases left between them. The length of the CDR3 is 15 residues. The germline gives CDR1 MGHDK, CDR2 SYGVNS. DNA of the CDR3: TGTGCCAGCAGTGCATCAGGGCGGGGCACAGATACGCAGTATTTT. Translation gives CASSASGRGTDTQYF.

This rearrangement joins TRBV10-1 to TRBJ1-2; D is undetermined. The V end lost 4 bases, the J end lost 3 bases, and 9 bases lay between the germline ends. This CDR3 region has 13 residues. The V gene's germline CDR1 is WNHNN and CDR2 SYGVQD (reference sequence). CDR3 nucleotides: TGCGCCAGCAGTGCGCAAAAGGACTATGGCTACACCTTC. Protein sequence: CASSAQKDYGYTF.

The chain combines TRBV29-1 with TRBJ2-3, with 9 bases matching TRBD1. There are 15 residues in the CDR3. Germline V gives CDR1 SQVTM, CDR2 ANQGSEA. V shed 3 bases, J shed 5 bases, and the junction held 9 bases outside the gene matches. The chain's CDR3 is CSVEGQTGGKDTQYF. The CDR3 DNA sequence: TGCAGCGTTGAGGGCCAGACAGGGGGTAAAGATACGCAGTATTTT.

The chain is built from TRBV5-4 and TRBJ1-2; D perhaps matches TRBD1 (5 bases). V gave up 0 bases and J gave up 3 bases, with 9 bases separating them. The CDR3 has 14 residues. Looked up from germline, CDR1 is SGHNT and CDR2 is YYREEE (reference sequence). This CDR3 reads CASSLDWGHYGYTF. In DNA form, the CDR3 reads TGTGCCAGCAGCTTGGATTGGGGACACTATGGCTACACCTTC. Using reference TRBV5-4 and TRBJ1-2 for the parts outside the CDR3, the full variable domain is ETGVTQSPTHLIKTRGQQVTLRCSSQSGHNTVSWYQQALGQGPQFIFQYYREEENGRGNFPPRFSGLQFPNYSSELNVNALELDDSALYLCASSLDWGHYGYTFGSGTRLTVV.

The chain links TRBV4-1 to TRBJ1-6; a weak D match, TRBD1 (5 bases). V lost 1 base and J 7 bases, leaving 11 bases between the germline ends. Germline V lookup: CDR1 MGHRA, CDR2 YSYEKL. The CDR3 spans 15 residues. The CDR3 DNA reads TGCGCCAGCAGCCAAGTCCAGGGCTACAATTCACCCCTCCACTTT. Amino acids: CASSQVQGYNSPLHF.

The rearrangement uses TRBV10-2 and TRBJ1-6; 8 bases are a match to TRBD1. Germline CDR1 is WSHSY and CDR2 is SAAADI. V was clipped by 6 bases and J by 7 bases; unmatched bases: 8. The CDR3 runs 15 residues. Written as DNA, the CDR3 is TGCGCCAGCAGCCTCGAAACAGGGGGAAATTCACCCCTCCACTTT. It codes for CASSLETGGNSPLHF.

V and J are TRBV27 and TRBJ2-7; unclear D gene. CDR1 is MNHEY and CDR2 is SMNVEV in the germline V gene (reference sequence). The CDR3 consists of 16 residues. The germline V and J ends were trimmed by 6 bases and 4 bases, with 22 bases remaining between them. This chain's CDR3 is CASSPFVAGDPYEQYF. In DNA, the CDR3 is TGTGCCAGCAGCCCTTTTGTTGCAGGAGACCCTTACGAGCAGTACTTC.

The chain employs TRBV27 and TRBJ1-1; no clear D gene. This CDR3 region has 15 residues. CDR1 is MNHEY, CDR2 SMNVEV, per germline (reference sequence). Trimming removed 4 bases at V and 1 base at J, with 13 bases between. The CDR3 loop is CASSSVVPGNTEAFF. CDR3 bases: TGTGCCAGCAGTTCTGTGGTACCGGGGAACACTGAAGCTTTCTTT.

For the CDR3, the DNA is TGTGCCAGCAGCTTGAAGGGACAGGGGTATTCCGGAAACACCATATATTTT. It specifies CASSLKGQGYSGNTIYF. V gene TRBV5-5 combines with J gene TRBJ1-3; 10 bases are shared with TRBD1. There are 17 residues in the CDR3. CDR1 is SGHKS, CDR2 YYEKEE, per germline (reference sequence). Trimming at V came to 1 base and at J to 4 bases, leaving 8 bases not matched to a gene.

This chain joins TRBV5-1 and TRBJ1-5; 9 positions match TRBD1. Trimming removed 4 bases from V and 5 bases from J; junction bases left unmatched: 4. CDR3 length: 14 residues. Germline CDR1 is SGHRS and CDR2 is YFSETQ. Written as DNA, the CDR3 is TGCGCCAGCAGCATGGACAGGGGAGATCAGCCCCAGCATTTT. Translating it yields CASSMDRGDQPQHF.

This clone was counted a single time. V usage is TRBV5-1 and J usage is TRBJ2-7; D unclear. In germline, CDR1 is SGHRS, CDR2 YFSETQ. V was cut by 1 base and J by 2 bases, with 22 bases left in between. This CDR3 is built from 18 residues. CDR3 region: CASSLYGSPLGNTYEQYF. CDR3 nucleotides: TGCGCCAGCAGCTTGTACGGCAGCCCCCTGGGGAATACCTACGAGCAGTACTTC.